The entry below gives a single T cell receptor beta chain sequence along with its context. The antigen is not known. Trimming shortened V by 8 bases and J by 7 bases, and 18 bases separated the two germline ends. The CDR3 runs to 14 residues. Germline CDR1 is MNHEY and CDR2 is SMNVEV (reference sequence). This sample was taken from a study of response to subunit inactivated influenza vaccine. Study-level results: Authors suggested each seasonal flu vaccination may recruit only limited numbers of new T cells.

Each CDR3 protein is one row after TCRdb ran MiXCR on the RT-PCR reads. Here the sample spans approximately 570,000 distinct CDR3 sequences, approximately 7.7% being singletons. The sequencing here drew on PBMCs from blood, taken 23 to 25 months after vaccination. The chain carries TRBV27 and TRBJ2-1; the D gene is possibly TRBD1 (6 bases). The clonotype was recovered from a man aged 50 to 69 who received an inactivated influenza vaccine. The CDR3: CASGKLGTHNEQFF. DNA of the CDR3: TGTGCCAGCGGAAAACTCGGGACACATAATGAGCAGTTCTTC.